This T cell receptor (beta chain) was sequenced for a study of metastatic and nonmetastatic thyroid tumors. Study-level findings and limits: Malignant thyroid tumors reportedly had TCR beta diversity that was significantly higher than in benign nodules, in blood and tumor.

The entire patient cohort was treatment-naive prior to thyroid surgery. With MiXCR, TCRdb called clones anew from the PCR reads. The sample holds tens of thousands of clones, 25% seen once. As for this clone: Its antigen is unknown. At one boundary the junction diverges from the germline segment, which might be a read error.

The V gene's germline CDR1 is SGHNT and CDR2 YENEEA. The CDR3 length is 11 residues. The TCR comes from a female donor with papillary thyroid cancer or a benign thyroid nodule (not recorded which). Some clones in this sample may be carry-over from other donors' samples. This chain joins TRBV11-3 and TRBJ2-7; D call uncertain. The material sequenced was blood. CDR3 nucleotides: TGTGCCACCAGACTGGGTGACGAGCGGTACTTC. It translates to CATRLGDERYF.